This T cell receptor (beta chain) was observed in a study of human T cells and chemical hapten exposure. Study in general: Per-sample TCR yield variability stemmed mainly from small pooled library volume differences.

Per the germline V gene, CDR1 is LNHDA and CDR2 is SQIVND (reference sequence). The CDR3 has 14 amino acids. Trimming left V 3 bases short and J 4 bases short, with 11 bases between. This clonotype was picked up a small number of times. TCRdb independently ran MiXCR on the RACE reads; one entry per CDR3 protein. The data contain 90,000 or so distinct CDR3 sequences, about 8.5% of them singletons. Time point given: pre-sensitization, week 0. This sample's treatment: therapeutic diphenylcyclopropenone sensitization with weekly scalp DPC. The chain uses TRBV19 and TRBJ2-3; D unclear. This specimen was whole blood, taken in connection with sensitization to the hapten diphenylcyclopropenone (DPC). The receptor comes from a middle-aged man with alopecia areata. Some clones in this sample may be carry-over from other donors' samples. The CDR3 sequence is CASSISGVPDTQYF. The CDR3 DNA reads TGTGCCAGTAGTATTTCTGGGGTACCAGATACGCAGTATTTT.